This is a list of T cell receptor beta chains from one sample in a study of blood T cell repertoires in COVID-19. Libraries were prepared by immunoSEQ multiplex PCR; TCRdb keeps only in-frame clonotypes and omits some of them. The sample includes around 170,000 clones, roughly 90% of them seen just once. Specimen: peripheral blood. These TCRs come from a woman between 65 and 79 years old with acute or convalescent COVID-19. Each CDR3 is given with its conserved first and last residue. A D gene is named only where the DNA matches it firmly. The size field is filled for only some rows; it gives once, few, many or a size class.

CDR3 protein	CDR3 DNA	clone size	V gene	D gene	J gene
CATSREREVLYF	TGTGCCACCAGCAGAGAGCGTGAGGTGTTGTACTTC	.	TRBV15	.	TRBJ2-7
CASKKDRVMNTEAFF	TGTGCCAGCAAAAAGGACAGAGTAATGAACACTGAAGCTTTCTTT	.	TRBV6-5	.	TRBJ1-1
CASSRGAGGTSGNTIYF	TGTGCCAGCAGCCGCGGCGCGGGGGGAACCTCTGGAAACACCATATATTTT	once	TRBV5-6	.	TRBJ1-3
CASSISRGYNEQFF	TGTGCCAGCAGTATAAGCCGGGGCTACAATGAGCAGTTCTTC	once	TRBV27	.	TRBJ2-1
CASSTDSRANYGYTF	TGTGCCAGTAGTACCGACAGCCGCGCTAACTATGGCTACACCTTC	.	TRBV19	.	TRBJ1-2
CASSQDRWANNEQFF	TGTGCCAGCAGCCAAGACCGGTGGGCGAACAATGAGCAGTTCTTC	.	TRBV4-2	.	TRBJ2-1
CASSPRGRGYEQYF	TGTGCCAGCAGTCCACGAGGCAGGGGCTACGAGCAGTACTTC	.	TRBV27	.	TRBJ2-7
CASSQDGSGGEKLFF	TGCGCCAGCAGCCAAGATGGGTCAGGTGGTGAAAAACTGTTTTTT	.	TRBV4-1	.	TRBJ1-4
CASSPGTAYEQYF	TGTGCCAGCAGCCCAGGGACAGCCTACGAGCAGTACTTC	.	TRBV5-4	TRBD1	TRBJ2-7
CASLPGQNSGNTIYF	TGTGCCAGCTTACCGGGACAGAACTCTGGAAACACCATATATTTT	.	TRBV18	TRBD1	TRBJ1-3
CASTTTVNYGYTF	TGTGCCAGCACCACAACAGTAAACTATGGCTACACCTTC	.	TRBV5-6	.	TRBJ1-2
CASSASGGTYNEQFF	TGTGCCAGCAGCGCTAGCGGGGGTACCTACAATGAGCAGTTCTTC	.	TRBV9	TRBD2	TRBJ2-1
CASSGQITYGYTF	TGTGCCAGCAGTGGACAGATCACATATGGCTACACCTTC	.	TRBV12-3/TRBV12-4	.	TRBJ1-2
CASSQDFVAHGYTF	TGCGCCAGCAGCCAAGATTTTGTGGCCCATGGCTACACCTTC	once	TRBV4-1	.	TRBJ1-2
CASSFSGANYGYTF	TGTGCCAGCAGCTTTTCCGGAGCTAACTATGGCTACACCTTC	once	TRBV7-9	.	TRBJ1-2
CASSASGGYGANVLTF	TGTGCCAGCAGTGCTAGCGGGGGGTACGGGGCCAACGTCCTGACTTTC	.	TRBV6-1	TRBD2	TRBJ2-6
CVSNRGVNPTDTQYF	TGTGTCAGTAATCGGGGGGTGAACCCCACAGATACGCAGTATTTT	.	TRBV19	TRBD2	TRBJ2-3
CASSYPRSGRGPLPQHF	TGTGCCAGCAGTTACCCCCGATCTGGCAGGGGGCCGCTGCCCCAGCATTTT	.	TRBV6-2/TRBV6-3	TRBD1	TRBJ1-5
CATSRDTRTGGNEQFF	TGTGCCACCAGCAGAGATACCCGGACAGGGGGCAATGAGCAGTTCTTC	.	TRBV15	TRBD1	TRBJ2-1
CASSLQGRKSNSPLHF	TGTGCCAGCAGCCTACAGGGACGGAAGAGTAATTCACCCCTCCACTTT	few	TRBV6-6	.	TRBJ1-6
CASSRGGQGSSPLHF	TGTGCCAGCAGCAGAGGAGGCCAGGGGAGTTCACCCCTCCACTTT	few	TRBV7-8	.	TRBJ1-6
CASSTNPDRVYEQYF	TGCGCCAGCAGCACTAACCCCGACAGGGTCTACGAGCAGTACTTC	.	TRBV5-1	TRBD1	TRBJ2-7
CASSLARQNTEAFF	TGCGCCAGCAGCTTGGCCAGGCAGAACACTGAAGCTTTCTTT	.	TRBV5-1	.	TRBJ1-1
CASSPPLRNTEAFF	TGTGCCAGCAGCCCCCCTTTGCGGAACACTGAAGCTTTCTTT	.	TRBV7-9	.	TRBJ1-1
CASRLGQGLISYNSPLHF	TGTGCCAGCAGATTGGGGCAGGGCCTCATCTCCTATAATTCACCCCTCCACTTT	.	TRBV28	.	TRBJ1-6
CASSFQPWTSALPSTDTQYF	TGTGCCAGCAGTTTCCAACCCTGGACTAGCGCCCTTCCTTCCACAGATACGCAGTATTTT	.	TRBV6-2/TRBV6-3	TRBD2	TRBJ2-3
CASSVGFAGEEETQYF	TGTGCCAGCAGCGTAGGTTTTGCGGGCGAGGAGGAGACCCAGTACTTC	.	TRBV9	.	TRBJ2-5
CATSDLPGSTDTQYF	TGTGCCACCAGTGATTTGCCAGGCAGCACAGATACGCAGTATTTT	.	TRBV24-1	.	TRBJ2-3
CASYLDKTKPNYGYTF	TGTGCCAGCTATTTAGACAAGACTAAGCCTAACTATGGCTACACCTTC	once	TRBV2	.	TRBJ1-2
CASSTSFYNEQFF	TGTGCCAGCTCGACTAGCTTCTACAATGAGCAGTTCTTC	.	TRBV7-3	TRBD2	TRBJ2-1
CSVELGGNQYF	TGCAGCGTTGAACTCGGGGGAAACCAGTACTTC	.	TRBV29-1	.	TRBJ2-4
CASTPDRGGYEQYF	TGCGCCAGCACCCCGGACAGGGGCGGCTACGAGCAGTACTTC	.	TRBV10-2	TRBD1	TRBJ2-7
CASSIGRFSSYNSPLHF	TGTGCCAGTAGTATTGGGAGGTTCAGCTCCTATAATTCACCCCTCCACTTT	once	TRBV19	.	TRBJ1-6
CASSPGQQNSPLHF	TGTGCCAGCAGCCCAGGACAGCAGAATTCACCCCTCCACTTT	.	TRBV7-2	.	TRBJ1-6
CASSPGQGGLEQYF	TGCGCCAGCAGCCCGGGACAGGGTGGCCTGGAGCAGTACTTC	.	TRBV5-1	TRBD1	TRBJ2-7
CASSLGPGQSEAFF	TGCGCCAGCAGCTTGGGACCGGGACAGTCTGAAGCTTTCTTT	.	TRBV5-1	TRBD1	TRBJ1-1
CASSLVGTSYEQYF	TGCGCCAGCAGCTTGGTGGGCACCTCCTACGAGCAGTACTTC	.	TRBV5-1	.	TRBJ2-7
CSASSPYLAGQTNQPQHF	TGCAGTGCCAGTTCCCCTTATCTTGCGGGACAGACAAATCAGCCCCAGCATTTT	.	TRBV20-1	TRBD1	TRBJ1-5
CASSDRLAGRELFF	TGTGCCAGCAGTGACCGACTAGCGGGAAGGGAGCTGTTTTTT	.	TRBV6-1	TRBD2	TRBJ2-2
CASHVGTGGLPGNTIYF	TGCGCCAGCCATGTGGGGACAGGGGGCCTGCCTGGAAACACCATATATTTT	.	TRBV5-1	TRBD1	TRBJ1-3
CASSFVQGSNSGNTIYF	TGCGCCAGCAGCTTCGTACAGGGCTCTAACTCTGGAAACACCATATATTTT	.	TRBV5-1	.	TRBJ1-3
CASSLEGDWYTEAFF	TGTGCCAGCAGCTTAGAGGGGGACTGGTACACTGAAGCTTTCTTT	.	TRBV11-2	.	TRBJ1-1
CASSSGDRGGATEAFF	TGTGCCAGCAGCTCCGGAGACAGGGGAGGAGCCACTGAAGCTTTCTTT	.	TRBV13	TRBD1	TRBJ1-1
CASGSLAYNEQFF	TGCGCCAGCGGATCCCTAGCCTACAATGAGCAGTTCTTC	.	TRBV5-1	.	TRBJ2-1
CASSGTGAYEQYF	TGCGCCAGCAGCGGGACAGGGGCCTACGAGCAGTACTTC	.	TRBV5-1	TRBD1	TRBJ2-7
CASSPPGQLNTEAFF	TGTGCCAGCAGCCCGCCGGGACAGCTGAACACTGAAGCTTTCTTT	medium-sized	TRBV14	TRBD1	TRBJ1-1
CASSLGLAGALRNEQFF	TGTGCCAGCAGCTTAGGACTAGCGGGAGCCCTACGCAATGAGCAGTTCTTC	.	TRBV7-2	TRBD2	TRBJ2-1
CASSIPGQGAYEQYF	TGTGCCTCCTCGATTCCGGGACAGGGGGCCTACGAGCAGTACTTC	.	TRBV19	TRBD1	TRBJ2-7
CASSLVGDYEQYF	TGCGCCAGCAGCTTGGTCGGGGACTACGAGCAGTACTTC	.	TRBV5-1	.	TRBJ2-7
CASRGGWNQPQHF	TGTGCCAGCAGGGGGGGGTGGAATCAGCCCCAGCATTTT	.	TRBV2	.	TRBJ1-5
CASSRVEGANQPQHF	TGTGCCAGCAGCCGCGTAGAAGGGGCCAATCAGCCCCAGCATTTT	few	TRBV7-2	.	TRBJ1-5
CASSQDWANTEAFF	TGTGCCAGCAGCCAAGATTGGGCCAACACTGAAGCTTTCTTT	.	TRBV3-1/TRBV3-2	.	TRBJ1-1
CASSQDRAGRYEQYF	TGTGCCAGCAGCCAAGATCGTGCAGGTAGATACGAGCAGTACTTC	.	TRBV14	.	TRBJ2-7
CASSFTGQGYEKLFF	TGTGCCAGCAGCTTCACGGGACAGGGGTATGAAAAACTGTTTTTT	.	TRBV7-9	TRBD1	TRBJ1-4
CASSVMTSATYNEQFF	TGTGCCAGCAGCGTCATGACTAGCGCCACCTACAATGAGCAGTTCTTC	.	TRBV7-2	TRBD2	TRBJ2-1
CASSLPGHYYGYTF	TGTGCCAGTAGCCTGCCGGGACATTACTATGGCTACACCTTC	.	TRBV19	.	TRBJ1-2
CASSLRETGYSPLHF	TGTGCCAGCAGTTTGAGGGAGACAGGGTATTCACCCCTCCACTTT	few	TRBV27	TRBD1	TRBJ1-6
CASSDVAFGPYEQYF	TGTGCCAGCAGTGACGTAGCGTTTGGCCCCTACGAGCAGTACTTC	.	TRBV6-1	.	TRBJ2-7
CAISESEAASYEQYF	TGTGCCATCAGTGAGTCCGAGGCAGCTTCCTACGAGCAGTACTTC	once	TRBV10-3	.	TRBJ2-7